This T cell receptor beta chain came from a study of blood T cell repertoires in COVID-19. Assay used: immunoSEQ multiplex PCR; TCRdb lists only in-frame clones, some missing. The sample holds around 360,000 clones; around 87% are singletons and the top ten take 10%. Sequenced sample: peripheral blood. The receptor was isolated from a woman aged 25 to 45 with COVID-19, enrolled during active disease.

The CDR3 coding sequence is TGTGCCAGCAGTTCCCCTCCGGGAGAAAGGGATGAGCAGTTCTTC. Translating gives CASSSPPGERDEQFF. V and J are TRBV28 and TRBJ2-1, with TRBD2 as a possible D gene (6 bases). This CDR3 comprises 15 residues. Germline CDR1 and CDR2: MDHEN and SYDVKM. V dropped 4 bases and J dropped 8 bases, with 18 bases sitting between them.